This is a list of T cell receptor beta chains from one sample in a study of T cell responses to AZD1222 COVID-19 vaccine. Generated by immunoSEQ multiplex PCR, the TCRdb table keeps only in-frame clones and is missing some. The table records 100,000 to 150,000 clones, over 85% of them present only once. The sequences come from peripheral blood, collected 28 days after the second AZD1222 dose. All receptors derive from an adult who received the AZD1222 COVID-19 vaccine. Each CDR3 is given with its conserved first and last residue. D genes are given only for firm matches. A row's size may be missing; if present it is once, few, many or a size class.

j_gene	v_gene	d_gene	abundance	CDR3aa	CDR3nt
TRBJ1-2	TRBV12-3/TRBV12-4	NA	NA	CASSGRGVSTF	TGTGCCAGCAGTGGTAGAGGTGTTTCTACCTTC
TRBJ2-7	TRBV5-6	NA	NA	CASSLRTLTGAGEQYF	TGTGCCAGCAGCTTGAGAACCCTTACTGGGGCTGGGGAGCAGTACTTC
TRBJ1-5	TRBV7-2	NA	NA	CASSLAGGSQPQHF	TGTGCCAGCAGCTTAGCTGGCGGGTCTCAGCCCCAGCATTTT
TRBJ2-1	TRBV28	NA	NA	CASNSRYNEQFF	TGTGCCAGCAATTCGAGGTACAATGAGCAGTTCTTC
TRBJ2-3	TRBV28	TRBD2	NA	CASSPPPGGLAGRTDTQYF	TGTGCCAGCAGTCCCCCACCCGGGGGACTAGCGGGACGCACAGATACGCAGTATTTT
TRBJ1-6	TRBV2	NA	NA	CASSGHNSPLHF	TGTGCCAGCAGTGGGCATAATTCACCCCTCCACTTT
TRBJ1-3	TRBV5-1	TRBD1	NA	CASSSQTGGPGNTIYF	TGCGCCAGCAGCTCCCAAACAGGGGGCCCTGGAAACACCATATATTTT
TRBJ1-6	TRBV7-2	TRBD1	NA	CASSLLPTGNSPLHF	TGTGCCAGCAGCTTACTCCCGACAGGGAATTCACCCCTCCACTTT
TRBJ2-5	TRBV7-9	NA	NA	CASRPQAFVETQYF	TGTGCCAGCAGACCCCAGGCTTTTGTGGAGACCCAGTACTTC
TRBJ2-7	TRBV2	NA	once	CASTPRQVLSYEQYF	TGTGCCAGCACCCCCCGACAGGTTCTCTCCTACGAGCAGTACTTC
TRBJ1-5	TRBV2	NA	NA	CASRPERDQPQHF	TGTGCCAGCAGACCCGAAAGAGATCAGCCCCAGCATTTT
TRBJ2-3	TRBV9	NA	NA	CASSVGEPDTQYF	TGTGCCAGCAGCGTAGGGGAACCAGATACGCAGTATTTT
TRBJ2-2	TRBV2	NA	once	CASSETGPAGTGELFF	TGTGCCAGCAGTGAAACGGGACCCGCGGGCACCGGGGAGCTGTTTTTT
TRBJ1-3	TRBV6-2/TRBV6-3	NA	NA	CASSSQRNTIYF	TGTGCCAGCAGTTCCCAGAGAAACACCATATATTTT
TRBJ2-1	TRBV18	TRBD2	NA	CASSPRYASGGPNHNEQFF	TGTGCCAGCTCACCGCGGTATGCTAGCGGGGGCCCTAATCACAATGAGCAGTTCTTC
TRBJ2-1	TRBV7-3	NA	NA	CASSLIGGNSYNEQFF	TGTGCCAGCAGCTTAATAGGGGGGAATTCCTACAATGAGCAGTTCTTC
TRBJ2-3	TRBV6-4	NA	NA	CASSPRGGSVDTQYF	TGTGCCAGCAGTCCCCGAGGGGGGAGTGTGGATACGCAGTATTTT
TRBJ2-3	TRBV7-3	TRBD1	NA	CASSSRGGMDTQYF	TGTGCCAGCAGCTCCAGAGGGGGCATGGATACGCAGTATTTT
TRBJ2-1	TRBV5-1	NA	NA	CASSSVSRSGEQFF	TGCGCCAGCAGCTCGGTGTCCCGAAGCGGTGAGCAGTTCTTC
TRBJ2-7	TRBV11-3	NA	NA	CASSFRSRTYEQYF	TGTGCCAGCAGCTTCAGATCACGAACCTACGAGCAGTACTTC
TRBJ1-2	TRBV5-4	NA	NA	CASSLEGYGYTF	TGTGCCAGCAGCTTGGAAGGGTATGGCTACACCTTC
TRBJ2-5	TRBV19	NA	NA	CASSIGQQETQYF	TGTGCCAGTAGTATCGGACAGCAAGAGACCCAGTACTTC
TRBJ1-5	TRBV19	NA	once	CASSMPSEPQHF	TGTGCCAGTAGTATGCCCTCGGAGCCCCAGCATTTT
TRBJ2-7	TRBV11-3	TRBD1	NA	CASSRQGAGYEQYF	TGTGCCAGCAGTCGACAGGGGGCTGGCTACGAGCAGTACTTC
TRBJ2-6	TRBV7-3	NA	NA	CASSLGRSSGANVLTF	TGTGCCAGCAGCTTAGGACGGTCCTCTGGGGCCAACGTCCTGACTTTC
TRBJ1-1	TRBV27	NA	once	CASSLRLTEAFF	TGTGCCAGCAGTTTAAGGTTAACTGAAGCTTTCTTT
TRBJ2-1	TRBV6-1	TRBD1	NA	CASSVGTGTGGNNEQFF	TGTGCCAGCAGTGTTGGTACCGGGACAGGGGGCAACAATGAGCAGTTCTTC
TRBJ1-5	TRBV6-5	TRBD1	NA	CASGQDYQPQHF	TGTGCCAGCGGACAGGATTATCAGCCCCAGCATTTT
TRBJ1-1	TRBV27	TRBD1	NA	CASSPRGMNTEAFF	TGTGCCAGCAGTCCCAGGGGGATGAACACTGAAGCTTTCTTT
TRBJ2-2	TRBV9	NA	NA	CASSFTGTGNTGELFF	TGTGCCAGCAGCTTTACCGGGACGGGGAACACCGGGGAGCTGTTTTTT
TRBJ1-1	TRBV11-2	NA	NA	CASSPRTVVNTEAFF	TGTGCCAGCAGCCCGAGGACAGTAGTGAACACTGAAGCTTTCTTT
TRBJ1-6	TRBV7-3	NA	NA	CASSLGGANSPLHF	TGTGCCAGCAGCTTGGGGGGCGCGAATTCACCCCTCCACTTT
TRBJ2-7	TRBV19	NA	once	CASSAAGPHRGGEQYF	TGTGCCAGTAGTGCCGCCGGGCCTCATCGAGGAGGCGAGCAGTACTTC
TRBJ1-2	TRBV28	TRBD1	NA	CASTGDSSSLSFGYTF	TGTGCCAGCACCGGGGACAGTTCTTCCCTAAGTTTCGGCTACACCTTC
TRBJ1-1	TRBV11-2	NA	few	CASSFEGNTEAFF	TGTGCCAGCAGCTTTGAGGGGAACACTGAAGCTTTCTTT
TRBJ2-7	TRBV28	TRBD1	NA	CASSLSRGLYEQYF	TGTGCCAGCAGTTTATCCAGGGGGCTCTACGAGCAGTACTTC
TRBJ1-5	TRBV6-5	NA	NA	CASRLKGDQPQHF	TGTGCCAGCAGATTAAAGGGGGATCAGCCCCAGCATTTT
TRBJ1-5	TRBV4-2	NA	once	CASSHPGGGSNQPQHF	TGTGCCAGCAGCCACCCCGGCGGGGGAAGCAATCAGCCCCAGCATTTT
TRBJ1-1	TRBV12-3/TRBV12-4	NA	NA	CASLDNRNTEAFF	TGTGCCAGCCTCGACAATCGAAACACTGAAGCTTTCTTT
TRBJ2-5	TRBV7-2	NA	NA	CASPRGSVQETQYF	TGTGCCAGCCCCCGGGGAAGCGTCCAAGAGACCCAGTACTTC
TRBJ1-1	TRBV7-9	NA	NA	CASSLESMNTEAFF	TGTGCCAGCAGTTTAGAAAGCATGAACACTGAAGCTTTCTTT
TRBJ2-1	TRBV11-1	NA	NA	CASSLASYEQFF	TGTGCCAGCAGCTTAGCTAGTTATGAGCAGTTCTTC
TRBJ2-1	TRBV7-2	NA	NA	CASSLSGTYNEQFF	TGTGCCAGCAGCTTAAGTGGGACTTACAATGAGCAGTTCTTC
TRBJ2-2	TRBV2	TRBD1	NA	CASSDSRGTGELFF	TGTGCCAGCAGTGACAGCAGGGGGACCGGGGAGCTGTTTTTT
TRBJ2-5	TRBV18	TRBD1	NA	CASSPRTGGVQTQYF	TGTGCCAGCTCACCAAGAACAGGGGGCGTGCAGACCCAGTACTTC
TRBJ2-3	TRBV7-2	NA	NA	CASSLVPGTDTQYF	TGTGCCAGCAGCTTAGTACCAGGCACAGATACGCAGTATTTT
TRBJ1-4	TRBV11-3	TRBD1	NA	CASSPGTDEKLFF	TGTGCCAGCAGCCCCGGGACAGATGAAAAACTGTTTTTT